Following are 10 T cell receptor beta chains from one sample sequenced in a study of T cells in Graves' hyperthyroidism and ophthalmopathy. The TCR beta CDR3 regions underwent amplification using RNA transcripts as the source. When the TCR CDR3 underwent first-round RT-PCR, the HTBI primer set was used. TCRdb fed the multiplex PCR reads into MiXCR, producing one record per CDR3 protein. The sample lists fewer than 700,000 distinct CDR3 sequences, 15% to 20% occurring once. The sample consisted of blood. The receptors stem from a woman aged 25-40 years with Graves' hyperthyroidism.

This clonotype was detected ten times or more. The rearrangement links TRBV6-1 to TRBJ2-1; unclear D gene. Germline V CDR1 and CDR2: MNHNS, SASEGT. V lost 3 bases and J lost 4, with 10 bases in between. This CDR3 is built from 14 residues. Here the CDR3 DNA reads TGTGCCAGCAGTGACCTCCTCGGGTACAATGAGCAGTTCTTC. Amino acid sequence: CASSDLLGYNEQFF.

Comment on this clonotype: This clone may be a read error of a much larger clone one base away. The genes are TRBV6-1 and TRBJ2-1; the D is unclear. The CDR3 runs 11 residues. From germline, CDR1 is MNHNS and CDR2 SASEGT. CDR3 sequence: CASSDGLEQFF. The CDR3 region has the DNA TGCGCCAGCAGTGACGGCTTAGAGCAGTTCTTC.

This clonotype appeared many times. The chain recombines TRBV29-1 with TRBJ2-7, with 9 positions matching TRBD1. V lost 5 bases to trimming and J lost 2 bases; unmatched junction nucleotides: 10. This CDR3 is 15 amino acids long. Looked up from germline, CDR1 is SQVTM and CDR2 is ANQGSEA. The CDR3 reads CSVIIPGQGAYEQYF. In nucleotides, the CDR3 is TGCAGCGTTATAATACCGGGACAGGGAGCCTACGAGCAGTACTTC.

V and J are TRBV9 and TRBJ2-1; D perhaps matches TRBD1 (5 bases). From germline, CDR1 is SGDLS and CDR2 YYNGEE. V was shortened by 4 bases and J by 4 bases, with 12 bases between the two germline ends. CDR3 size: 14 residues. Written as DNA, the CDR3 is TGTGCCAGCAGCCCTTCGGACAAGTACAATGAGCAGTTCTTC. It translates to CASSPSDKYNEQFF.

Written as DNA, the CDR3 is TGCAGCGTCAACCATGGGGTGAACACTGAAGCTTTCTTT. Protein sequence: CSVNHGVNTEAFF. The chain couples TRBV29-1 to TRBJ1-1, with D uncertain. This CDR3 comprises 13 residues. Germline CDR1 reads SQVTM; CDR2 reads ANQGSEA. V was clipped by 6 bases and J by 0 bases, with 11 bases between them.

This clonotype has more than one count but fewer than ten. The chain employs TRBV7-3 and TRBJ2-2, with 8 positions matching TRBD1. Germline lookup yields CDR1 SGHTA and CDR2 FQGTGA. V lost 4 bases to trimming and J lost 4 bases; unmatched junction nucleotides: 8. This CDR3 comprises 16 residues. The CDR3 sequence: CASSSLPGGGTGELFF. Here the CDR3 DNA reads TGTGCCAGCAGCTCGCTCCCAGGGGGCGGCACCGGGGAGCTGTTTTTT.

As for this clonotype: It may be a read error: a sequence one base away is much more abundant. The CDR3 reads CATSRENAEAFF. The CDR3 DNA follows: TGTGCCACCAGCAGAGAGAACGCTGAAGCTTTCTTT. This chain links TRBV15 with TRBJ1-1; no clear D. This CDR3 comprises 12 residues. Germline V lookup: CDR1 LNHNV, CDR2 YYDKDF (reference sequence).

This clonotype was counted a few times. The J gene is TRBJ1-5, the V gene TRBV9; 7 nucleotides match TRBD1. Germline assignment: CDR1 SGDLS and CDR2 YYNGEE. CDR3 length: 13 amino acids. V was pared by 7 bases and J by 3 bases, with 4 bases of the junction left unmatched. The DNA for the CDR3 is TGTGCCAGCGGAGGGACAGCCAATCAGCCCCAGCATTTT. Its translation: CASGGTANQPQHF.

The chain couples TRBV3-1 to TRBJ2-3; D remains unclear. The V gene's germline CDR1 is LGHDT and CDR2 YNNKEL (reference sequence). Deletions cut 0 bases from V and 2 bases from J, with 18 bases between. There are 18 residues in the CDR3. CDR3 DNA sequence: TGTGCCAGCAGCCAAGAATTGACACGAGAAAGCAACACAGATACGCAGTATTTT. Translating it yields CASSQELTRESNTDTQYF.

The chain recombines TRBV4-3 with TRBJ2-7; TRBD2 agrees at 11 bases. J lost 7 bases, V lost 3 bases, and 11 bases had no gene match. This CDR3 comprises 16 residues. In germline, CDR1 is LGHNA, CDR2 YSLEER. This CDR3 reads CASSHALAGGGLEQYF. CDR3 coding DNA: TGCGCCAGCAGCCACGCTCTAGCGGGAGGAGGGTTGGAGCAGTACTTC.